The rows below give T cell receptor beta chains drawn from one sample of a study of blood T cell repertoires in COVID-19. The protocol was immunoSEQ multiplex PCR, while the TCRdb copy is restricted to in-frame clones and leaves out a portion. Here the sample spans around 190,000 clones, roughly three quarters being singletons. The sample was peripheral blood. These receptors were taken from a woman aged 45-60 years with active or convalescent COVID-19. Each CDR3 is given with its conserved first and last residue. Fields, in order: clone size, V gene, D gene, J gene, CDR3 protein, CDR3 DNA. The D gene is left open where the match is weak. Clone size is given for some rows only: seen once, a few or many times, or a class if the clone is expanded.

clone_size: NA; v_call: TRBV18; d_call: TRBD1; j_call: TRBJ1-4; cdr3_aa: CASSLPGQGNEKLFF; cdr3_nt: TGTGCCAGCTCACTACCGGGACAGGGTAATGAAAAACTGTTTTTT
clone_size: NA; v_call: TRBV15; d_call: NA; j_call: TRBJ1-1; cdr3_aa: CATSRARQASAFF; cdr3_nt: TGTGCCACCAGCAGAGCGAGACAAGCCTCTGCTTTCTTT
clone_size: NA; v_call: TRBV7-3; d_call: TRBD2; j_call: TRBJ2-3; cdr3_aa: CASSSGLAGGTDTQYF; cdr3_nt: TGTGCCAGCAGCTCGGGACTAGCGGGGGGGACAGATACGCAGTATTTT
clone_size: NA; v_call: TRBV18; d_call: NA; j_call: TRBJ1-1; cdr3_aa: CASSPDILNTEAFF; cdr3_nt: TGTGCCAGCTCACCAGACATATTGAACACTGAAGCTTTCTTT
clone_size: NA; v_call: TRBV30; d_call: TRBD2; j_call: TRBJ2-1; cdr3_aa: CAWSRTSGGEGEQFF; cdr3_nt: TGTGCCTGGAGCCGTACTAGCGGGGGGGAGGGTGAGCAGTTCTTC
clone_size: NA; v_call: TRBV19; d_call: NA; j_call: TRBJ1-1; cdr3_aa: CASSILNGGQNTEAFF; cdr3_nt: TGTGCCAGTAGTATTCTGAACGGCGGACAGAACACTGAAGCTTTCTTT
clone_size: NA; v_call: TRBV6-5; d_call: TRBD1; j_call: TRBJ2-2; cdr3_aa: CASSRDRGETGELFF; cdr3_nt: TGTGCCAGCAGCCGGGACAGGGGAGAGACCGGGGAGCTGTTTTTT
clone_size: NA; v_call: TRBV19; d_call: NA; j_call: TRBJ2-3; cdr3_aa: CASSMKSDTQYF; cdr3_nt: TGTGCCAGTAGTATGAAAAGCGATACGCAGTATTTT
clone_size: NA; v_call: TRBV7-2; d_call: TRBD1; j_call: TRBJ1-2; cdr3_aa: CASSSRTGGVGDGYTF; cdr3_nt: TGTGCCAGCAGCTCCAGGACAGGGGGCGTTGGAGATGGCTACACCTTC
clone_size: NA; v_call: TRBV12-3/TRBV12-4; d_call: NA; j_call: TRBJ1-3; cdr3_aa: CASSLRTIYF; cdr3_nt: TGTGCCAGCAGTTTGCGCACCATATATTTT
clone_size: once; v_call: TRBV20-1; d_call: NA; j_call: TRBJ2-1; cdr3_aa: CSASGGTSLYNEQFF; cdr3_nt: TGCAGTGCTAGTGGCGGGACTTCCCTGTACAATGAGCAGTTCTTC
clone_size: NA; v_call: TRBV28; d_call: TRBD2; j_call: TRBJ2-1; cdr3_aa: CASSSGLAEAYNEQFF; cdr3_nt: TGTGCCAGCAGTTCGGGACTAGCGGAGGCCTACAATGAGCAGTTCTTC
clone_size: NA; v_call: TRBV7-9; d_call: TRBD1; j_call: TRBJ1-3; cdr3_aa: CASSYQGDAIYF; cdr3_nt: TGTGCCAGCAGCTACCAGGGGGACGCCATATATTTT
clone_size: NA; v_call: TRBV5-8; d_call: NA; j_call: TRBJ1-3; cdr3_aa: CASSLVQSLGNTIYF; cdr3_nt: TGTGCCAGCAGCTTGGTACAGAGCCTTGGAAACACCATATATTTT
clone_size: NA; v_call: TRBV27; d_call: TRBD1; j_call: TRBJ1-1; cdr3_aa: CASSLSSGGFGEAFF; cdr3_nt: TGTGCCAGCAGTTTATCGTCAGGGGGATTTGGTGAAGCTTTCTTT
clone_size: NA; v_call: TRBV5-1; d_call: TRBD2; j_call: TRBJ2-4; cdr3_aa: CASSLELAGVGANIQYF; cdr3_nt: TGCGCCAGCAGCTTGGAACTAGCGGGTGTGGGGGCGAACATTCAGTACTTC